This is a list of T cell receptor beta chains from one sample in a study of T-cell reconstitution after alpha-beta-depleted transplantation in children. MiXCR, applied by TCRdb to the PCR reads, yields one record per CDR3 protein. The sample yields 95,000 to 150,000 distinct CDR3 sequences, approximately 22% seen once. Sample: PBMCs, mostly from graft donor cells, taken 180 days after TCRalphabeta/CD19-depleted stem cell transplant. These receptors came from a male patient aged 2-9 years who had a stem cell transplant for chronic granulomatous disease, so the T cells may come from the graft donor. Both conserved end residues are part of each CDR3. Each record gives: V gene, J gene, D gene, clone size, CDR3 DNA, CDR3 protein. A D gene is named only where the DNA matches it firmly. Size is omitted from some rows. Given values are once, few, many or a class for expanded clones.

TRBV20-1	TRBJ2-5	TRBD2	many	TGCAGTGCCCCCGGACTAGCGCAAAAGACCCAGTACTTC	CSAPGLAQKTQYF
TRBV29-1	TRBJ2-7	.	many	TGCAGCGGGGGGGACAGAAACTACGAGCAGTACTTC	CSGGDRNYEQYF
TRBV29-1	TRBJ2-3	.	few	TGCAGCGTCTTGCCCGTCGTGGGGGGGCCCTTGTTTAATACGCAGTATTTT	CSVLPVVGGPLFNTQYF
TRBV5-1	TRBJ2-7	.	few	TGCGCCAGCAGCTTCCTGACTCCTCCTGTCGAGCAGTACTTC	CASSFLTPPVEQYF
TRBV20-1	TRBJ2-1	TRBD2	many	TGCAGTGCTAAGGAGGCGGGAGGGGACTACAATGAGCAGTTCTTC	CSAKEAGGDYNEQFF
TRBV12-3/TRBV12-4	TRBJ2-7	.	.	TGTGCCAGCAGTTTTGGGACGAGGGTCCCCTCCTACGAGCAGTACTTC	CASSFGTRVPSYEQYF
TRBV27	TRBJ1-2	TRBD1	many	TGTGCCAGCAGTTTAGTTGGAGGGGGCAGGGGCATCGGCTACACCTTC	CASSLVGGGRGIGYTF
TRBV12-3/TRBV12-4	TRBJ2-2	.	.	TGTGCCAGCAGTACCGAGGACGGAAACACCGGGGAGCTGTTTTTT	CASSTEDGNTGELFF
TRBV12-3/TRBV12-4	TRBJ2-7	.	many	TGTGCCAGCAGACGTGACTCCTACGAGCAGTACTTC	CASRRDSYEQYF
TRBV7-8	TRBJ2-1	.	few	TGTGCCAGCAGCTTAGACCTAGCGAGGAATGAGCAGTTCTTC	CASSLDLARNEQFF
TRBV15	TRBJ1-5	.	many	TGTGCCACCAGCAGAGACTTAGGGAACATCGGCAATCAGCCCCAGCATTTT	CATSRDLGNIGNQPQHF
TRBV20-1	TRBJ2-1	TRBD2	.	TGCAGTGCCAGCCCCGGGACTAGCGGGAGAAATGAGCAGTTCTTC	CSASPGTSGRNEQFF
TRBV20-1	TRBJ2-3	.	few	TGCAGTGCTAGAGTGACGCGCTCGAGCAGCACAGATACGCAGTATTTT	CSARVTRSSSTDTQYF